These T cell receptor beta chains were read from a single sample in a study of OX40 agonist ivuxolimab in advanced cancers. The table came from immunoSEQ multiplex PCR; TCRdb's copy has only in-frame clones and leaves some out. The sample has tens of thousands of clones; 90% to 95% are singletons. The material sequenced was CD4+ or CD8+ T cells sorted from blood, taken in a trial of the OX40 agonist ivuxolimab. The receptors stem from an adult with an advanced solid tumor such as melanoma, head and neck, liver or kidney cancer. The CDR3 runs from the conserved cysteine through the conserved F or W. The D gene is left open where the match is weak. Expanded clones get a size class; other rows say once, few or many, or leave the size out.

j_gene	d_gene	v_gene	abundance	CDR3aa	CDR3nt
TRBJ1-1	TRBD1	TRBV19	.	CASSPGTGGTEAFF	TGTGCCAGTAGTCCCGGGACAGGGGGTACTGAAGCTTTCTTT
TRBJ2-2	.	TRBV5-4	.	CASSLSPGPTGELFF	TGTGCCAGCAGCTTGTCTCCGGGACCCACCGGGGAGCTGTTTTTT
TRBJ1-5	.	TRBV30	.	CAWSFSGPYSNQPQHF	TGTGCCTGGAGTTTCTCGGGGCCGTATAGCAATCAGCCCCAGCATTTT
TRBJ2-3	.	TRBV11-2	.	CASSPLGDTQYF	TGTGCCAGCAGCCCTTTGGGAGATACGCAGTATTTT
TRBJ2-5	.	TRBV9	.	CASSVLSGLQETQYF	TGTGCCAGCAGCGTTTTGAGCGGGCTTCAAGAGACCCAGTACTTC
TRBJ2-7	.	TRBV28	.	CASLSLRAGEQYF	TGTGCCAGCCTATCATTACGAGCCGGCGAGCAGTACTTC
TRBJ1-1	.	TRBV27	.	CATRVGGTEAFF	TGTGCCACAAGGGTAGGTGGGACTGAAGCTTTCTTT
TRBJ2-1	.	TRBV6-1	.	CASSGGWGRDDEQFF	TGTGCCAGCAGTGGGGGCTGGGGACGGGACGATGAGCAGTTCTTC
TRBJ1-1	.	TRBV13	.	CASSLRGRNTEAFF	TGTGCCAGCAGCTTGAGGGGGAGGAACACTGAAGCTTTCTTT
TRBJ2-2	.	TRBV27	.	CASSPQGPDTGELFF	TGTGCCAGCAGTCCACAGGGTCCTGACACCGGGGAGCTGTTTTTT
TRBJ2-5	.	TRBV2	.	CASSEPGFEQETQYF	TGTGCCAGCAGTGAACCTGGGTTCGAGCAAGAGACCCAGTACTTC
TRBJ1-4	.	TRBV16	.	CASSQPIGGRNEKLFF	TGTGCCAGCAGCCAGCCCATCGGGGGACGCAATGAAAAACTGTTTTTT
TRBJ2-4	.	TRBV29-1	.	CSVDGQGRNIQYF	TGCAGCGTTGATGGGCAGGGGAGAAACATTCAGTACTTC
TRBJ1-1	TRBD1	TRBV7-9	.	CASSILTLTGGKVATEAFF	TGTGCCAGCAGCATCCTTACCTTGACAGGGGGAAAGGTCGCCACTGAAGCTTTCTTT
TRBJ2-5	.	TRBV30	.	CAWSRRCRYPETQYF	TGTGCCTGGAGCCGAAGGTGCAGGTACCCGGAGACCCAGTACTTC
TRBJ2-7	.	TRBV28	.	CASSPDRGKDEQYF	TGTGCCAGCAGTCCCGACCGGGGGAAGGACGAGCAGTACTTC
TRBJ2-2	.	TRBV4-1	.	CASSPGTGELFF	TGCGCCAGCAGCCCGGGCACCGGGGAGCTGTTTTTT
TRBJ1-1	.	TRBV7-9	.	CASSFRGSPEAFF	TGTGCCAGCAGCTTCAGGGGTTCCCCTGAAGCTTTCTTT
TRBJ1-1	.	TRBV13	.	CASSSRGRSEAFF	TGTGCCAGCAGCTCCCGGGGCAGGTCTGAAGCTTTCTTT
TRBJ2-6	.	TRBV9	.	CASSVEEGANVLTF	TGTGCCAGCAGCGTAGAAGAGGGGGCCAACGTCCTGACTTTC
TRBJ2-5	.	TRBV4-1	once	CASSHRDEETQYF	TGCGCCAGCAGCCACCGGGACGAAGAGACCCAGTACTTC
TRBJ1-2	.	TRBV30	once	CAWSVGGYYGYTF	TGTGCCTGGAGTGTAGGGGGGTACTATGGCTACACCTTC
TRBJ2-7	TRBD2	TRBV9	once	CASSVGVAGPYEQYF	TGTGCCAGCAGCGTAGGGGTAGCGGGGCCCTACGAGCAGTACTTC
TRBJ2-7	.	TRBV5-4	.	CASSPETDYEQYF	TGTGCCAGCAGCCCCGAGACAGACTACGAGCAGTACTTC
TRBJ2-3	.	TRBV6-5	once	CASSPGQGGDTQYF	TGTGCCAGCAGTCCCGGGCAGGGAGGAGATACGCAGTATTTT
TRBJ2-7	TRBD2	TRBV9	.	CASSLGGGSYEQYF	TGTGCCAGCAGCCTCGGGGGGGGCTCCTACGAGCAGTACTTC
TRBJ2-2	.	TRBV13	.	CASSDMNTGELFF	TGTGCCAGCAGCGACATGAACACCGGGGAGCTGTTTTTT
TRBJ2-5	TRBD2	TRBV7-8	.	CASQAGGFQETQYF	TGTGCCAGTCAAGCGGGGGGGTTCCAAGAGACCCAGTACTTC
TRBJ2-7	.	TRBV30	.	CAWSMSGWEQYF	TGTGCCTGGAGTATGTCCGGTTGGGAGCAGTACTTC
TRBJ2-7	TRBD2	TRBV11-2	.	CASSRLAGVDEQYF	TGTGCCAGCAGTAGACTAGCGGGGGTGGACGAGCAGTACTTC
TRBJ2-7	TRBD1	TRBV28	.	CASSSGTGAYEQYF	TGTGCCAGCAGTTCCGGGACAGGGGCCTACGAGCAGTACTTC
TRBJ2-3	TRBD1	TRBV6-6	few	CASSATRTGSTDTQYF	TGTGCCAGCAGTGCGACCCGGACAGGTAGCACAGATACGCAGTATTTT
TRBJ1-1	.	TRBV27	.	CATLRATEAFF	TGTGCCACCCTCCGGGCCACTGAAGCTTTCTTT
TRBJ1-3	.	TRBV9	.	CASSLQAQIGNTIYF	TGTGCCAGCAGCCTCCAGGCCCAGATCGGAAACACCATATATTTT
TRBJ1-1	.	TRBV28	.	CASSIRGTVNTEAFF	TGTGCCAGCAGCATTCGAGGGACCGTGAACACTGAAGCTTTCTTT
TRBJ2-7	.	TRBV27	.	CASSSGASSYEQYF	TGTGCCAGCAGTTCGGGGGCGAGCTCCTACGAGCAGTACTTC
TRBJ2-1	.	TRBV6-5	.	CASSWAEHNEQFF	TGTGCCAGCAGTTGGGCGGAACACAATGAGCAGTTCTTC
TRBJ1-1	.	TRBV6-5	.	CASSYGGVNTEAFF	TGTGCCAGCAGTTACGGGGGTGTGAACACTGAAGCTTTCTTT
TRBJ2-5	.	TRBV6-5	.	CASSYVHQETQYF	TGTGCCAGCAGTTACGTACACCAAGAGACCCAGTACTTC
TRBJ2-3	.	TRBV21-1	.	CASSKIWQTYSTDTQYF	TGTGCCAGCAGCAAAATCTGGCAGACCTATAGCACAGATACGCAGTATTTT
TRBJ2-2	.	TRBV7-2	.	CASSLETLYTGELFF	TGTGCCAGCAGCTTAGAGACTTTATACACCGGGGAGCTGTTTTTT
TRBJ1-1	.	TRBV7-6	.	CASSSSTVRVNTEAFF	TGTGCCAGCAGCTCCTCGACAGTCAGGGTGAACACTGAAGCTTTCTTT
TRBJ2-7	TRBD2	TRBV18	.	CASSPTSGDTYEQYF	TGTGCCAGCTCACCAACTAGCGGGGACACCTACGAGCAGTACTTC
TRBJ2-3	.	TRBV30	.	CAWSVSLDTDTQYF	TGTGCCTGGAGCGTAAGCCTAGACACAGATACGCAGTATTTT